This TCR beta chain originates from a study of cytomegalovirus exposure and HLA in healthy donors. Per germline, CDR1 SQVTM and CDR2 ANQGSEA. This CDR3 is 13 amino acids long. Trimming removed 6 bases at V and 3 bases at J, with 14 bases between. This PCR relied on a set of 60 Vbeta primers and 13 Jbeta primers. Generated by immunoSEQ multiplex PCR, the TCRdb table keeps only in-frame clones and is missing some. The sample yields around 100,000 clones, roughly 74% seen once. The TCR originated in a woman in her thirties or forties in good health and CMV-seronegative. Material for sequencing was PBMCs. The J gene is TRBJ1-2, the V gene TRBV29-1, with a weak D call TRBD1 (5 bases). The CDR3 sequence: CSVTAGGDYGYTF. The CDR3 DNA sequence: TGCAGCGTGACCGCGGGGGGAGACTATGGCTACACCTTC.